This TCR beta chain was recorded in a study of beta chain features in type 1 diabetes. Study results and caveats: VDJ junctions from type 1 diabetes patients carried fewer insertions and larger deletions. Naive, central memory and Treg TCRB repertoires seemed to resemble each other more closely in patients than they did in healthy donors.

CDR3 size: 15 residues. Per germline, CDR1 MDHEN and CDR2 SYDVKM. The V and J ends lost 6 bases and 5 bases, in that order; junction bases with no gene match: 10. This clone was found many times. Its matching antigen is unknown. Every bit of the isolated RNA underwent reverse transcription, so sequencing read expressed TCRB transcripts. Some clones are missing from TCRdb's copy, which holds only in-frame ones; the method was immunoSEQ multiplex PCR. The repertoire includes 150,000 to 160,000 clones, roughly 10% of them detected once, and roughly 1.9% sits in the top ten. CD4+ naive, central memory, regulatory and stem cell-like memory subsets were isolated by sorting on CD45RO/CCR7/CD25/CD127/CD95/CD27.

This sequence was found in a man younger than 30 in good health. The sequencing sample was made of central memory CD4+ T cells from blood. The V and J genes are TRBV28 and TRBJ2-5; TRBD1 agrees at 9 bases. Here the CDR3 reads CASSTPGQGLETQYF. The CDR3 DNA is TGTGCCAGCAGCACCCCGGGACAGGGATTGGAGACCCAGTACTTC.